One and the same sample provided the 5 T cell receptor beta chains below, sequenced in a study of T cell repertoires in cytomegalovirus infection. TCRdb ran MiXCR on the reads and lists one entry per CDR3 protein. The sample includes some 270,000 distinct CDR3 sequences, 17% of them seen just once. The specimen was CD8+ T cells from PBMCs. The receptors shown here come from a human donor in good health (CMV status not recorded). Some clones in this sample may be carry-over from other donors' samples.

This chain connects TRBV2 to TRBJ2-1, with D possibly being TRBD1 (6 bases). The germline V gene has CDR1 SNHLY and CDR2 FYNNEI. The CDR3 covers 12 residues. V lost 5 bases to trimming and J lost 9 bases, with 11 bases between them. In DNA, the CDR3 is TGTGCCAGCAGTTACAGGGAGCCTGAGCAGTTCTTC. It yields the protein CASSYREPEQFF.

This clonotype was seen many times. The rearrangement links TRBV4-2 to TRBJ1-1; possible D gene TRBD1, 5 bases. V was shortened by 3 bases and J by 7 bases, with 12 bases between the two germline ends. CDR3 length equals 13 residues. CDR1 and CDR2 (germline): LGHNA, YNFKEQ. The CDR3 DNA is TGTGCCAGCAGCCATACCCAGGGAAATGAAGCTTTCTTT. Translating gives CASSHTQGNEAFF.

The sample holds many counts of this clonotype. This rearrangement joins TRBV7-3 to TRBJ2-3; D is unclear. The germline gives CDR1 SGHTA, CDR2 FQGTGA. CDR3 size: 16 residues. V dropped 1 base and J dropped 0 bases, with 11 bases sitting between them. The CDR3: CASSLMQRLSTDTQYF. The CDR3 DNA reads as TGTGCCAGCAGCTTAATGCAGCGACTTAGCACAGATACGCAGTATTTT. Filled out from reference TRBV7-3 and TRBJ2-3, the complete variable domain reads GAGVSQTPSNKVTEKGKYVELRCDPISGHTALYWYRQSLGQGPEFLIYFQGTGAADDSGLPNDRFFAVRPEGSVSTLKIQRTERGDSAVYLCASSLMQRLSTDTQYFGPGTRLTVL.

This clonotype was detected only a few times. The chain has TRBV27 and TRBJ2-7; 9 bases are a match to TRBD1. Germline V gene lookup returns CDR1 MNHEY and CDR2 SMNVEV (reference sequence). The junction had 8 bases not matched to a gene; V was cut back by 6 bases and J by 5 bases. There are 14 residues in the CDR3. CDR3: CASSLLGQGDEQYF. CDR3 nucleotides: TGTGCCAGCAGCCTTCTGGGACAGGGCGACGAGCAGTACTTC.

This clonotype was observed many times. This chain links TRBV11-2 with TRBJ1-2; TRBD1 matches at 8 bases. Looked up from germline, CDR1 is SGHAT and CDR2 is FQNNGV. This CDR3 is built from 15 residues. V shed 0 bases, J shed 4 bases, and the junction held 4 bases outside the gene matches. The CDR3 bases are TGTGCCAGCAGCTTAGATCCAGGACAGGGCTATGGCTACACCTTC. Translation: CASSLDPGQGYGYTF.